These 18 T cell receptor beta chains were sequenced from one sample in a study of T cell clones after liver transplantation. The repertoire was sequenced with immunoSEQ multiplex PCR; TCRdb's copy has only in-frame clones and lacks some. The data contain 65,000 to 95,000 clones, under 90% of them singletons. Sample: CD4+ T cells from blood, taken before liver transplant. The receptor set was obtained from a human donor who received a liver transplant.

This clone was picked up a small number of times. The rearrangement links TRBV10-1 to TRBJ1-1; 8 bases map to TRBD1. V lost 8 bases and J lost 1; bases outside the gene matches: 9. The germline gives CDR1 WNHNN, CDR2 SYGVQD (reference sequence). This CDR3 spans 15 amino acids. The DNA for the CDR3 is TGCGCCAGCCTACCCGACAGGGGCCCGAACACTGAAGCTTTCTTT. It is translated as CASLPDRGPNTEAFF.

This rearrangement joins TRBV15 to TRBJ2-6; a weak D match, TRBD2 (6 bases). CDR3 length: 16 residues. The V and J ends lost 1 base and 2 bases respectively, with 9 bases between them. From germline, CDR1 is LNHNV and CDR2 YYDKDF (reference sequence). CDR3 in amino acids: CATSRVSGAGANVLTF. For the CDR3, the DNA is TGTGCCACCAGCAGAGTCTCGGGGGCTGGGGCCAACGTCCTGACTTTC.

This clone was picked up one time. The chain carries TRBV4-3 and TRBJ2-1; 10 nucleotides match TRBD2. Trimming cost V 0 bases and J 3 bases; bases outside gene matches: 5. The length of the CDR3 is 17 residues. CDR1 LGHNA and CDR2 YSLEER come from the germline V gene. The CDR3 reads CASSQDMRTSGYNEQFF. CDR3 nucleotides: TGCGCCAGCAGCCAAGATATGCGGACTAGCGGCTACAATGAGCAGTTCTTC.

The chain carries TRBV5-1 and TRBJ2-7, with D perhaps TRBD1 (5 bases). The germline CDR1 and CDR2 sequences are SGHRS and YFSETQ. The CDR3 consists of 15 residues. The V and J ends lost 0 bases and 4 bases respectively, with 14 bases between them. In DNA, the CDR3 is TGCGCCAGCAGCTTGGGGGGCCTGATAGCATACGAGCAGTACTTC. Protein product: CASSLGGLIAYEQYF.

The V gene is TRBV6-1, the J gene TRBJ2-7, with 9 bases lining up with TRBD2. V lost 7 bases and J lost 2; bases outside the gene matches: 6. Germline assignment: CDR1 MNHNS and CDR2 SASEGT. The length of the CDR3 is 14 residues. The CDR3 spells CASIRREGTYEQYF. CDR3 sequence (DNA): TGTGCCAGCATTAGGCGGGAGGGAACCTACGAGCAGTACTTC.

The chain joins TRBV10-3 to TRBJ1-1; D not resolved. The V gene lost 3 bases and the J gene lost 1 base, with 9 bases spanning the gap. CDR1 is ENHRY, CDR2 SYGVKD, per germline. This CDR3 is built from 14 residues. CDR3 DNA sequence: TGTGCCATCAGTGAAGAGGTCGGGAACACTGAAGCTTTCTTT. Translation: CAISEEVGNTEAFF.

As DNA, the CDR3 is TGTGCCAGCTCACCCTTCGTGGTGGCAGGGTCTAACAATCAGCCCCAGCATTTT. Amino acid sequence: CASSPFVVAGSNNQPQHF. The chain joins TRBV18 to TRBJ1-5, with a tentative D call TRBD1 (5 bases). CDR3 length: 18 residues. V dropped 3 bases and J dropped 3 bases, with 21 bases sitting between them. Germline V CDR1 and CDR2: KGHSH, LQKENI. Complete variable domain (other parts from reference TRBV18 and TRBJ1-5): NAGVMQNPRHLVRRRGQEARLRCSPMKGHSHVYWYRQLPEEGLKFMVYLQKENIIDESGMPKERFSAEFPKEGPSILRIQQVVRGDSAAYFCASSPFVVAGSNNQPQHFGDGTRLSIL.

A note on this clone: One junction end disagrees with the germline gene, perhaps due to a read error. This chain joins TRBV27 and TRBJ2-1, with D possibly matching TRBD2 (5 bases). Germline V lookup: CDR1 MNHEY, CDR2 SMNVEV (reference sequence). CDR3 length equals 20 residues. CDR3 coding DNA: TGTGCCAGCAGCTTATCGGTCCCGGGGAGCCCACGTAGCTCCTACAATGAGCAGTTCTTC. This translates into CASSLSVPGSPRSSYNEQFF.

This clone was counted at least ten times. The rearrangement joins TRBV10-3 to TRBJ1-5; no firm D call. The germline gives CDR1 ENHRY, CDR2 SYGVKD. CDR3 length: 13 residues. V was shortened by 0 bases and J by 9 bases, with 9 bases between the two germline ends. Written as DNA, the CDR3 is TGTGCCATCAGTGAGTCCCCTCGGCTGCCCCAGCATTTT. Its protein product is CAISESPRLPQHF.

The chain employs TRBV6-6 and TRBJ2-5; 7 bases map to TRBD1. Looked up from germline, CDR1 is MNHNY and CDR2 is SVGAGI (reference sequence). The CDR3 spans 15 residues. After removal of 6 bases from V and 3 bases from J, the junction contained 10 bases not matched to a gene. The CDR3 sequence is CASRIQGTGKETQYF. The CDR3 DNA sequence: TGTGCCAGCAGGATACAGGGGACGGGGAAAGAGACCCAGTACTTC.

This sequence joins TRBV6-6 and TRBJ1-5, with 9 bases fitting TRBD1. V shed 0 bases and J 2 bases; nucleotides not matched to a gene: 2. The CDR3 contains 16 residues. Germline loops: CDR1 MNHNY, CDR2 SVGAGI (reference sequence). DNA of the CDR3: TGTGCCAGCAGTTACTCTCGGGACAGGGGCAATCAGCCCCAGCATTTT. Translated, it gives CASSYSRDRGNQPQHF.

This clone was observed once. The J gene is TRBJ2-3, the V gene TRBV11-2; TRBD2 might be the D (6 bases). V gave up 4 bases and J gave up 3 bases, with 11 bases separating them. This CDR3 spans 14 amino acids. Germline lookup yields CDR1 SGHAT and CDR2 FQNNGV. The chain's CDR3 is CASSSEGLTDTQYF. The CDR3 coding sequence is TGTGCCAGCAGCTCGGAGGGCCTGACAGATACGCAGTATTTT.

In DNA, the CDR3 is TGTGCCAGCAGGGTAGACACCGGGGAGCTGTTTTTT. Translation gives CASRVDTGELFF. This chain uses TRBV6-5 with TRBJ2-2; no reliable D call. Trimming pared 6 bases from V and 3 bases from J, leaving 5 bases between. CDR3 length equals 12 residues. Germline values: CDR1 MNHEY, CDR2 SVGAGI.

This clone was detected only a few times. This chain joins TRBV5-1 and TRBJ1-2, with a tentative D call TRBD1 (6 bases). This CDR3 comprises 17 residues. V was shortened by 3 bases and J by 5 bases, with 23 bases between the two germline ends. CDR1 is SGHRS, CDR2 YFSETQ, per germline. As DNA, the CDR3 is TGCGCCAGCAGCTCGCTGACACAGGGCCCAGTGAAATATGGCTACACCTTC. Translation gives CASSSLTQGPVKYGYTF.

The chain combines TRBV9 with TRBJ1-1; D uncertain. The CDR3 consists of 15 residues. The germline V gene encodes CDR1 SGDLS and CDR2 YYNGEE. Between the trimmed V and J ends, which lost 0 bases and 2 bases, there was a span of 11 bases. The CDR3: CASSVDGSLNTEAFF. DNA of the CDR3: TGTGCCAGCAGCGTAGATGGGAGCTTAAACACTGAAGCTTTCTTT.

The chain's CDR3 is CASSLGRVQVRGAYGYTF. CDR3 sequence (DNA): TGTGCCAGCAGCTTAGGAAGGGTACAGGTCCGAGGCGCCTATGGCTACACCTTC. The chain links TRBV7-2 to TRBJ1-2; weak D call: TRBD1 (5 bases). V dropped 1 base and J dropped 4 bases, with 22 bases sitting between them. This CDR3 has 18 residues. Germline assignment: CDR1 SGHTA and CDR2 FQGNSA.

The J gene is TRBJ1-2, the V gene TRBV6-5; a weak D match, TRBD1 (6 bases). The germline V and J ends were trimmed by 5 bases and 7 bases, with 20 bases remaining between them. The CDR3 sequence is 15 residues long. Germline V gene sequence: CDR1 MNHEY, CDR2 SVGAGI. The DNA of the CDR3 is TGTGCCAGCAGTCCCGGTGGGGGGGCGCGAGGTGGCTACACCTTC. As protein: CASSPGGGARGGYTF.

The chain couples TRBV18 to TRBJ1-5; no definite D call. The CDR3 consists of 14 residues. Per germline, CDR1 KGHSH and CDR2 LQKENI. V lost 0 bases and J lost 1, with 4 bases in between. DNA for the CDR3: TGTGCCAGCTCACCACCGGCCAGCAATCAGCCCCAGCATTTT. This encodes CASSPPASNQPQHF.